The 3 T cell receptor beta chains presented below share a single source sample, sequenced in a study of OX40 agonist ivuxolimab in advanced cancers. Clones were read by immunoSEQ multiplex PCR, and TCRdb kept only the in-frame ones, dropping some. The repertoire holds tens of thousands of clones, with 87% as singletons. The material sequenced was CD4+ or CD8+ T cells sorted from blood, taken in a trial of the OX40 agonist ivuxolimab. The receptors here all came from an adult with an advanced solid tumor such as melanoma, head and neck, liver or kidney cancer.

The chain employs TRBV19 and TRBJ2-7, with 9 bases that match TRBD1. V trimming: 6 bases; J trimming: 5 bases; junction bases outside the gene matches: 14. Germline V lookup: CDR1 LNHDA, CDR2 SQIVND (reference sequence). This CDR3 has 16 amino acids. CDR3 region: CASSYPLGQGRHEQYF. Written as DNA, the CDR3 is TGTGCCAGTAGCTACCCTTTAGGACAGGGGAGGCACGAGCAGTACTTC.

The V gene is TRBV15, the J gene TRBJ2-1, with D perhaps matching TRBD1 (6 bases). The germline V gene has CDR1 LNHNV and CDR2 YYDKDF (reference sequence). The V end lost 2 bases, the J end lost 7 bases, and 12 bases lay between the germline ends. This CDR3 contains 14 residues. CDR3: CATSRSGVRNEQFF. CDR3 sequence (DNA): TGTGCCACCAGCAGATCAGGGGTGAGGAATGAGCAGTTCTTC.

This clone has a single count. The chain uses TRBV28 and TRBJ2-3; 11 bases align to TRBD2. This CDR3 comprises 17 residues. V shed 5 bases and J 3 bases; nucleotides not matched to a gene: 10. Per the germline V gene, CDR1 is MDHEN and CDR2 is SYDVKM. CDR3 nucleotides: TGTGCCAGCAGTCCCCGCGTAGCGGGAGGGCCAACAGATACGCAGTATTTT. Its protein is CASSPRVAGGPTDTQYF.